This entry lists 27 T cell receptor beta chains sequenced from one sample in a study of response to subunit inactivated influenza vaccine. TCRdb fed the RT-PCR reads into MiXCR, producing one record per CDR3 protein. In the table there are 600,000 to 700,000 distinct CDR3 sequences, less than 15% of which are singletons. Sequencing was performed on PBMCs from blood, taken around 14 days before vaccination. Receptor source: a man in his fifties who received an inactivated influenza vaccine.

The J gene is TRBJ2-2, the V gene TRBV3-1; D remains ambiguous. The CDR3 is 14 amino acids. CDR1 and CDR2 from the germline V gene are LGHDT and YNNKEL (reference sequence). Deletions cut 2 bases from V and 7 bases from J, with 11 bases between. The CDR3 here is CASSQTYTSGELFF. CDR3 bases: TGTGCCAGCAGCCAAACCTACACCAGCGGGGAGCTGTTTTTT.

V is TRBV15 and J is TRBJ1-3; D is perhaps TRBD1 (6 bases). The CDR3 totals 16 residues. The germline V gene encodes CDR1 LNHNV and CDR2 YYDKDF (reference sequence). V lost 1 base and J 0 bases, leaving 10 bases between the germline ends. CDR3 residues: CATSRGQDDSGNTIYF. Written as DNA, the CDR3 is TGTGCCACCAGCAGAGGACAGGACGACTCTGGAAACACCATATATTTT.

This clonotype has just a few counts. The chain employs TRBV10-3 and TRBJ2-5; the D is unclear. The ends were cut back, 0 bases at V and 5 bases at J, with 13 bases in the middle. The CDR3 loop spans 15 amino acids. Germline CDR1 is ENHRY and CDR2 is SYGVKD. The CDR3 bases are TGTGCCATCAGTGAGTCGAAACACCTTATGGAGACCCAGTACTTC. It is translated as CAISESKHLMETQYF.

This chain joins TRBV9 and TRBJ2-5; a possible D gene is TRBD2 (6 bases). CDR1 and CDR2 (germline): SGDLS, YYNGEE. Trimming removed 0 bases from V and 3 bases from J, with 21 bases in between. This CDR3 is built from 18 residues. The CDR3, as DNA: TGTGCCAGCAGCGTAGGTCTTGGGGTCAGTGGAGGGAAAGAGACCCAGTACTTC. It is translated as CASSVGLGVSGGKETQYF.

This clonotype was found a few times. The V call is TRBV11-2, the J call TRBJ2-1; perhaps TRBD1 as D (6 bases). Germline loops: CDR1 SGHAT, CDR2 FQNNGV. Between the trimmed V and J ends, which lost 5 bases and 7 bases, there was a span of 15 bases. The CDR3 runs 14 residues. CDR3 DNA sequence: TGTGCCAGCAGCACCGCCAGGGGTTGGAATGAGCAGTTCTTC. Residues: CASSTARGWNEQFF. Together with reference TRBV11-2 and TRBJ2-1, the CDR3 gives the full variable domain: EAGVAQSPRYKIIEKRQSVAFWCNPISGHATLYWYQQILGQGPKLLIQFQNNGVVDDSQLPKDRFSAERLKGVDSTLKIQPAKLEDSAVYLCASSTARGWNEQFFGPGTRLTVL.

The chain has TRBV28 and TRBJ2-7; 8 nucleotides match TRBD1. J lost 3 bases, V lost 5 bases, and 3 bases had no gene match. The CDR3 length is 13 residues. Germline V lookup: CDR1 MDHEN, CDR2 SYDVKM. CDR3: CASSAGGIYEQYF. DNA for the CDR3: TGTGCCAGCAGTGCAGGGGGCATCTACGAGCAGTACTTC.

Many counts were recorded for this clonotype. This chain connects TRBV11-3 to TRBJ2-2; maybe TRBD1 (6 bases). V was clipped by 5 bases and J by 6 bases, with 10 bases between them. Germline loops: CDR1 SGHNT, CDR2 YENEEA. This CDR3 contains 13 residues. The CDR3 is CASSLRGSGELFF. As DNA, the CDR3 is TGTGCCAGCAGCCTGAGGGGGTCCGGGGAGCTGTTTTTT.

The rearrangement links TRBV11-2 to TRBJ2-3; D is perhaps TRBD2 (5 bases). The V gene's germline CDR1 is SGHAT and CDR2 FQNNGV. V lost 4 bases to trimming and J lost 0 bases, with 14 bases between them. The CDR3 is 16 amino acids. In DNA form, the CDR3 reads TGTGCCAGCAGCTCCCCCCGAAGGAGGAGCACAGATACGCAGTATTTT. This codes for CASSSPRRRSTDTQYF.

This clonotype appeared many times. The genes are TRBV18 and TRBJ2-5, with D unresolved. The germline gives CDR1 KGHSH, CDR2 LQKENI. Deletions cut 8 bases from V and 2 bases from J, with 6 bases between. This CDR3 has 11 amino acids. In nucleotides, the CDR3 is TGTGCCAGCAGCCCACAAGAGACCCAGTACTTC. Translation: CASSPQETQYF.

This clonotype turned up a few times. The genes are TRBV24-1 and TRBJ2-3, with 7 positions matching TRBD1. J gave up 1 base and V 5 bases, and 8 bases lay outside the gene matches. The CDR3 has 16 amino acids. CDR1 is KGHDR, CDR2 SFDVKD, per germline. The CDR3 here is CATSAPTGTGTDTQYF. DNA for the CDR3: TGTGCCACCAGTGCCCCGACAGGGACGGGCACAGATACGCAGTATTTT.

V and J are TRBV20-1 and TRBJ2-1, with D perhaps assigned TRBD1 or TRBD2 (6 bases each). The ends were cut back, 6 bases at V and 3 bases at J, with 15 bases in the middle. The CDR3 consists of 14 residues. The germline CDR1 and CDR2 sequences are DFQATT and SNEGSKA (reference sequence). This chain's CDR3 is CSAMVGGSYNEQFF. The CDR3 region has the DNA TGCAGTGCAATGGTGGGGGGCAGCTACAATGAGCAGTTCTTC.

This rearrangement joins TRBV13 to TRBJ2-7; 10 bases agree with TRBD2. Trimming took 7 bases from V and 2 from J; bases not matched to a gene: 5. In germline, CDR1 is PRHDT, CDR2 FYEKMQ (reference sequence). This CDR3 is built from 14 residues. DNA of the CDR3: TGTGCCAGCAAAAGGGGACTAGCGACCTACGAGCAGTACTTC. Translation: CASKRGLATYEQYF.

The V and J genes are TRBV3-1 and TRBJ2-1, with TRBD2 identical over 8 bases. There are 15 residues in the CDR3. V shed 2 bases, J shed 8 bases, and the junction held 8 bases outside the gene matches. Germline V CDR1 and CDR2: LGHDT, YNNKEL (reference sequence). Here the CDR3 DNA reads TGTGCCAGCAGCCAAACTAGCGGAGCGTTATATGAGCAGTTCTTC. It yields the protein CASSQTSGALYEQFF.

The chain joins TRBV15 to TRBJ1-6; D uncertain. V dropped 0 bases and J dropped 7 bases, with 13 bases sitting between them. From germline, CDR1 is LNHNV and CDR2 YYDKDF (reference sequence). The CDR3 runs to 16 residues. CDR3 in amino acids: CATSRDLSPGNSPLHF. The CDR3 DNA reads TGTGCCACCAGCAGAGATCTTAGTCCGGGAAATTCACCCCTCCACTTT. The complete variable domain, with remaining parts taken from reference TRBV15 and TRBJ1-6, reads DAMVIQNPRYQVTQFGKPVTLSCSQTLNHNVMYWYQQKSSQAPKLLFHYYDKDFNNEADTPDNFQSRRPNTSFCFLDIRSPGLGDTAMYLCATSRDLSPGNSPLHFGNGTRLTVT.

The chain combines TRBV6-1 with TRBJ2-1; 9 nucleotides agree with TRBD1. Trimming removed 8 bases from V and 6 bases from J; junction bases left unmatched: 11. There are 15 residues in the CDR3. Germline V lookup: CDR1 MNHNS, CDR2 SASEGT. The CDR3 protein is CASGPDRGVFNEQFF. The CDR3 nucleotides read TGTGCCAGCGGCCCGGACAGGGGAGTGTTCAATGAGCAGTTCTTC.

This clonotype was detected many times. The chain recombines TRBV7-2 with TRBJ1-1; no clear D gene. Germline CDR1 SGHTA, CDR2 FQGNSA. The CDR3 is 15 residues long. Trimming removed 1 base from V and 1 base from J, with 10 bases in between. The CDR3 DNA is TGTGCCAGCAGCTTAGTCGGAGGGAAGAACACTGAAGCTTTCTTT. This translates into CASSLVGGKNTEAFF.

Many counts were recorded for this clonotype. V gene TRBV5-1 combines with J gene TRBJ1-1, with D perhaps TRBD1 (6 bases). This CDR3 is 16 amino acids long. Germline V lookup: CDR1 SGHRS, CDR2 YFSETQ. V was clipped by 0 bases and J by 0 bases, with 12 bases between them. This chain's CDR3 is CASSLEGQSMNTEAFF. The CDR3 DNA follows: TGCGCCAGCAGCTTGGAAGGACAGAGCATGAACACTGAAGCTTTCTTT.

This clonotype was recorded once. J is TRBJ1-4 and V is TRBV20-1; 7 nucleotides agree with TRBD1. Germline lookup yields CDR1 DFQATT and CDR2 SNEGSKA (reference sequence). V lost 3 bases and J lost 8; bases outside the gene matches: 12. The CDR3 runs 15 residues. The CDR3 DNA sequence: TGCAGTGCTAGGGAACAGGGGAGGAAGGTCGAAAAACTGTTTTTT. Protein sequence: CSAREQGRKVEKLFF.

The genes are TRBV7-8 and TRBJ2-7; 7 bases map to TRBD2. CDR1 and CDR2 from the germline V gene are SGHVS and FQNEAQ. Trimming took 7 bases from V and 5 from J; bases not matched to a gene: 11. The CDR3 spans 14 residues. This CDR3 is CASTQGAGVDEQYF. In nucleotides, the CDR3 is TGTGCCAGCACCCAAGGGGCGGGGGTCGACGAGCAGTACTTC.

This chain links TRBV6-5 with TRBJ2-3; no definite D call. Trimming took off 2 bases at V and 1 base at J, with 10 bases between the two ends. This CDR3 has 15 amino acids. Germline V gives CDR1 MNHEY, CDR2 SVGAGI. The CDR3 bases are TGTGCCAGCAGTTACAGTGTCCTACGCACAGATACGCAGTATTTT. This codes for CASSYSVLRTDTQYF.

This clonotype was picked up a small number of times. The V gene is TRBV7-2, the J gene TRBJ1-2; D might be TRBD1 (5 bases). Germline V gives CDR1 SGHTA, CDR2 FQGNSA. Trimming pared 0 bases from V and 4 bases from J, leaving 9 bases between. The CDR3 totals 14 residues. The CDR3 DNA is TGTGCCAGCAGCTTAGCGTCAGGGCTCTATGGCTACACCTTC. Translated, it gives CASSLASGLYGYTF.

The chain carries TRBV30 and TRBJ1-1; weak D call: TRBD1 (6 bases). The CDR3 runs 12 residues. Germline V gene sequence: CDR1 GTSNPN, CDR2 SVGIG (reference sequence). V lost 5 bases and J lost 5, with 12 bases in between. CDR3 sequence (DNA): TGTGCCTGGTCCCAGGGGAAGACTGAAGCTTTCTTT. Amino acids: CAWSQGKTEAFF.

The rearrangement uses TRBV5-1 and TRBJ2-7; possible D gene TRBD2, 5 bases. The CDR3 extends over 15 amino acids. The V and J ends lost 4 bases and 7 bases respectively, with 21 bases between them. The germline V gene encodes CDR1 SGHRS and CDR2 YFSETQ. CDR3 region: CASSPRASRPGEQYF. The CDR3 DNA sequence: TGCGCCAGCAGCCCCCGCGCGAGTCGCCCGGGGGAGCAGTACTTC.

A few counts support this clonotype. The chain links TRBV7-9 to TRBJ2-1; 10 bases are shared with TRBD2. V shed 2 bases and J 15 bases; nucleotides not matched to a gene: 13. This CDR3 spans 15 amino acids. Looked up from germline, CDR1 is SEHNR and CDR2 is FQNEAQ (reference sequence). The DNA for the CDR3 is TGTGCCAGCAGCTTATCCGAGCGGGAGGGCCGAGCCGGGTTCTTC. Translation: CASSLSEREGRAGFF.

V usage is TRBV6-5 and J usage is TRBJ2-5; D unclear. In germline, CDR1 is MNHEY, CDR2 SVGAGI. The CDR3 extends over 14 amino acids. Trimming took off 0 bases at V and 2 bases at J, with 7 bases between the two ends. The CDR3 DNA reads as TGTGCCAGCAGTTACTCGTTGCAACAAGAGACCCAGTACTTC. It is translated as CASSYSLQQETQYF.

V gene TRBV10-3 combines with J gene TRBJ1-2; D might be TRBD1 (5 bases). This CDR3 region has 13 residues. V was cut by 2 bases and J by 5 bases, with 9 bases left in between. Germline V gene sequence: CDR1 ENHRY, CDR2 SYGVKD. CDR3 sequence: CAISEGRQYGYTF. The CDR3 DNA reads TGTGCCATCAGTGAGGGAAGACAGTATGGCTACACCTTC.

This clonotype was found a few times. J is TRBJ2-5 and V is TRBV5-6, with a possible D match to TRBD2 (5 bases). Germline-derived CDR1 and CDR2 are SGHDT and YYEEEE. V shed 6 bases and J shed 0 bases, with 18 bases lying between them. This CDR3 is built from 16 residues. The CDR3 is CASIFTAAPYQETQYF. The CDR3 DNA reads TGTGCCAGCATCTTCACAGCGGCGCCGTACCAAGAGACCCAGTACTTC.